The 3 T cell receptor beta chains reported below all come from one sample, sequenced in a study of response to subunit inactivated influenza vaccine. TCRdb used MiXCR to reprocess the RT-PCR reads, holding one entry per CDR3 protein. The data show about 500,000 distinct CDR3 sequences, 6% to 9% seen once. The sample consisted of PBMCs from blood, taken around 2 years after vaccination. These receptors all stem from a man between 50 and 69 years old who received an inactivated influenza vaccine.

This clonotype was recorded many times. The chain joins TRBV29-1 to TRBJ1-2; D gene unclear. V was shortened by 3 bases and J by 6 bases, with 5 bases between the two germline ends. CDR1 is SQVTM and CDR2 is ANQGSEA in the germline V gene. This CDR3 region has 10 residues. In DNA, the CDR3 is TGCAGCGTTGATGAGGATGGCTACACCTTC. The encoded protein is CSVDEDGYTF. Looking up the rest from reference TRBV29-1 and TRBJ1-2 gives the full variable domain: SAVISQKPSRDICQRGTSLTIQCQVDSQVTMMFWYRQQPGQSLTLIATANQGSEATYESGFVIDKFPISRPNLTFSTLTVSNMSPEDSSIYLCSVDEDGYTFGSGTRLTVV.

A few counts support this clonotype. The chain recombines TRBV5-6 with TRBJ2-2, with TRBD2 matching 7 bases. This CDR3 is built from 16 residues. CDR1 is SGHDT, CDR2 YYEEEE, per germline. V was clipped by 4 bases and J by 0 bases; unmatched bases: 6. The CDR3 nucleotides are TGTGCCAGCAGCCTAATACTAGCGTCGAACACCGGGGAGCTGTTTTTT. It codes for CASSLILASNTGELFF.

In its sample, this clonotype was seen many times. The chain has TRBV28 and TRBJ1-2, with TRBD1 matching over 8 bases. This CDR3 is built from 18 residues. J lost 3 bases, V lost 1 base, and 13 bases had no gene match. Germline V CDR1 and CDR2: MDHEN, SYDVKM. CDR3 amino acids: CASSLLGRGQLSDYGYTF. The CDR3 nucleotides read TGTGCCAGCAGTTTATTGGGCAGGGGGCAGCTTAGTGACTATGGCTACACCTTC.